The rows below give T cell receptor beta chains drawn from one sample of a study of blood T cell repertoires in COVID-19. Assay used: immunoSEQ multiplex PCR; TCRdb lists only in-frame clones, some missing. This table has about 150,000 clones, roughly four fifths appearing once. Sequencing was done on a sample of peripheral blood. The receptors come from a woman aged 55 to 70 with acute or convalescent COVID-19. CDR3s include the opening cysteine and the closing phenylalanine or tryptophan. The D gene is left open where the match is weak. Where a row states a size, it is once, few, many or the class of an expanded clone; other rows omit it.

d_call	clone_size	v_call	j_call	cdr3_aa	cdr3_nt
TRBD1	-	TRBV27	TRBJ1-5	CASSLSTTGARQPQHF	TGTGCCAGCAGTTTATCAACGACAGGGGCCCGTCAGCCCCAGCATTTT
-	-	TRBV10-2	TRBJ2-1	CATLGKEGAFYNEQFF	TGCGCCACACTGGGTAAGGAGGGGGCTTTCTACAATGAGCAGTTCTTC
TRBD1	-	TRBV5-1	TRBJ1-2	CASSLGDRVGYGYTF	TGCGCCAGCAGCTTGGGGGACAGGGTTGGCTATGGCTACACCTTC
TRBD1	-	TRBV7-9	TRBJ1-2	CASSLIDRGDYGYTF	TGTGCCAGCAGCCTTATTGACAGGGGGGATTATGGCTACACCTTC
TRBD1	few	TRBV5-1	TRBJ1-2	CASSFGTGGAEGYTF	TGCGCCAGCAGCTTTGGTACAGGGGGCGCAGAGGGCTACACCTTC
-	-	TRBV11-2	TRBJ2-6	CASSFKPSGANVLTF	TGTGCCAGCAGCTTTAAGCCCTCTGGGGCCAACGTCCTGACTTTC
-	-	TRBV3-1/TRBV3-2	TRBJ1-2	CASSQGRRVVYGYTF	TGTGCCAGCAGCCAAGGCCGGAGAGTGGTTTATGGCTACACCTTC
-	few	TRBV10-1	TRBJ2-3	CASTPGLRTDTQYF	TGCGCCAGCACCCCGGGACTCCGCACAGATACGCAGTATTTT
TRBD2	-	TRBV5-1	TRBJ2-1	CASSLGSGGGALGHDEQFF	TGCGCCAGCAGCTTGGGTAGCGGCGGGGGGGCCCTAGGGCACGATGAGCAGTTCTTC
TRBD2	-	TRBV11-3	TRBJ2-1	CASSFLGSGGYNEQFF	TGTGCCAGCAGCTTTCTCGGCAGCGGGGGCTACAATGAGCAGTTCTTC
-	-	TRBV2	TRBJ2-2	CASSGQGGTGELFF	TGTGCCAGCAGTGGCCAGGGAGGAACCGGGGAGCTGTTTTTT
TRBD1	-	TRBV5-1	TRBJ2-2	CASSVSTGWYGELFF	TGCGCCAGCAGCGTGTCGACAGGGTGGTACGGGGAGCTGTTTTTT
TRBD1	-	TRBV24-1	TRBJ2-3	CATSESSGTGFPEDTQYF	TGTGCCACCAGTGAAAGTTCCGGGACAGGTTTCCCCGAAGATACGCAGTATTTT
-	-	TRBV7-9	TRBJ1-4	CASSGRTSATNEKLFF	TGTGCCAGCAGCGGAAGGACATCTGCAACTAATGAAAAACTGTTTTTT
-	few	TRBV2	TRBJ1-1	CASRDIRAEAFF	TGTGCCAGCCGCGACATACGCGCTGAAGCTTTCTTT
-	few	TRBV7-9	TRBJ1-5	CASSFEAQPQHF	TGTGCCAGCAGCTTTGAAGCGCAGCCCCAGCATTTT
-	-	TRBV28	TRBJ1-3	CASTDPDNPGNTIYF	TGTGCCAGCACCGACCCCGACAATCCTGGGAACACCATATATTTT
TRBD2	-	TRBV11-3	TRBJ2-3	CASSWGKDGGATDTQYF	TGTGCCAGCAGCTGGGGAAAGGACGGGGGGGCAACAGATACGCAGTATTTT
-	-	TRBV3-1/TRBV3-2	TRBJ1-2	CASSQNRVGGYTF	TGTGCCAGCAGCCAAAACAGGGTCGGAGGCTACACCTTC
-	-	TRBV7-3	TRBJ2-5	CASSFTRQETQYF	TGTGCCAGCAGCTTCACCAGACAAGAGACCCAGTACTTC
-	once	TRBV29-1	TRBJ1-2	CSVEDQGYGYTF	TGCAGCGTTGAAGATCAGGGCTATGGCTACACCTTC
TRBD1	once	TRBV5-1	TRBJ1-1	CASSLGQGGTEAFF	TGCGCCAGCAGCTTGGGACAGGGCGGCACTGAAGCTTTCTTT
-	-	TRBV5-4	TRBJ2-3	CASSLSGSTDTQYF	TGTGCCAGCAGCTTGTCGGGGAGCACAGATACGCAGTATTTT
TRBD1	once	TRBV5-1	TRBJ1-2	CASSLGDRPYGYTF	TGCGCCAGCAGCTTGGGGGACAGGCCCTATGGCTACACCTTC
-	-	TRBV27	TRBJ1-2	CASSLSGGNNYGYTF	TGTGCCAGCAGTTTATCAGGGGGTAATAACTATGGCTACACCTTC
TRBD1	-	TRBV3-1/TRBV3-2	TRBJ1-1	CASSLRGGGMNTEAFF	TGTGCCAGCAGCCTCCGAGGGGGCGGGATGAACACTGAAGCTTTCTTT
-	-	TRBV30	TRBJ1-6	CAWSVLGTRGSPLHF	TGTGCCTGGAGTGTATTAGGGACCAGGGGCTCACCCCTCCACTTT
TRBD1	-	TRBV11-2	TRBJ1-4	CASSYRGRNEKLFF	TGTGCCAGCAGCTACAGGGGGAGGAATGAAAAACTGTTTTTT
TRBD1	-	TRBV15	TRBJ1-1	CATSSGTGSTEAFF	TGTGCCACCAGCAGTGGGACAGGGAGTACTGAAGCTTTCTTT
TRBD1	-	TRBV19	TRBJ1-1	CASINRGIPEAFF	TGTGCCAGCATCAACAGGGGGATCCCTGAAGCTTTCTTT
-	-	TRBV6-2/TRBV6-3	TRBJ1-5	CASSRQARNQPQHF	TGTGCCAGCAGCAGACAGGCGCGCAATCAGCCCCAGCATTTT
-	-	TRBV11-2	TRBJ2-2	CASSPGEAELANTGELFF	TGTGCCAGCAGCCCTGGGGAGGCAGAGCTGGCGAACACCGGGGAGCTGTTTTTT
TRBD1	-	TRBV4-1	TRBJ1-2	CASSQDRTGGRGYTF	TGCGCCAGCAGCCAAGACCGGACAGGGGGAAGGGGCTACACCTTC
-	-	TRBV19	TRBJ1-1	CASSPVGGRNTEAFF	TGTGCCAGTAGTCCCGTGGGGGGGCGGAACACTGAAGCTTTCTTT
TRBD1	-	TRBV5-5	TRBJ2-5	CATRTGGRETQYF	TGTGCCACCCGGACAGGGGGCCGGGAGACCCAGTACTTC
TRBD1	-	TRBV3-1/TRBV3-2	TRBJ2-3	CASSQEGRGHSSDTQYF	TGTGCCAGCAGCCAAGAGGGAAGGGGGCATAGTTCAGATACGCAGTATTTT
-	once	TRBV2	TRBJ1-6	CASKGWTGNSPLHF	TGTGCCAGCAAGGGGTGGACCGGTAATTCACCCCTCCACTTT
TRBD1	-	TRBV6-1	TRBJ1-6	CASSDRGISPLHF	TGTGCCAGCAGTGACAGGGGGATCTCACCCCTCCACTTT
TRBD2	-	TRBV27	TRBJ2-5	CASREQLTSGVQETQYF	TGTGCCAGCAGAGAACAATTGACTAGCGGGGTTCAAGAGACCCAGTACTTC